The 4 T cell receptor beta chains given below trace back to one sample, sequenced in a study of blood T cell repertoires in COVID-19 (TCRdb year 2020). The library came from the immunoSEQ multiplex PCR assay. Here the immuneACCESS table is served through TCRdb, limited to in-frame sequences with V and J called. Missing clones are a known gap in these copies; in checked studies unresolved V genes cover under half, and the rest lacks a known reason. The sample table contains more than 200,000 clones; only one count was recorded for about 85% of them. The top ten constitute 3% of the sample. The sample consisted of peripheral blood. Receptors were obtained from a man between 18 and 35 years old with active or convalescent COVID-19.

V usage is TRBV28 and J usage is TRBJ2-4; possibly TRBD2 for D (5 bases). Germline V gene data show CDR1 as MDHEN and CDR2 as SYDVKM. There are 16 residues in the CDR3. With 6 bases removed from V and 0 bases from J, the gap between germline ends came to 15 bases. The CDR3 here is CASSPRGLLAKNIQYF. The CDR3, as DNA: TGTGCCAGCAGCCCGAGAGGGTTACTAGCCAAAAACATTCAGTACTTC.

This chain connects TRBV5-1 to TRBJ1-2, with 8 nucleotides matching TRBD1. V shed 2 bases, J shed 0 bases, and the junction held 6 bases outside the gene matches. This CDR3 comprises 16 residues. CDR1 is SGHRS, CDR2 YFSETQ, per germline. CDR3 loop: CASSFNPGQANYGYTF. In DNA, the CDR3 is TGCGCCAGCAGCTTCAACCCGGGACAGGCTAACTATGGCTACACCTTC.

The J gene is TRBJ2-5, the V gene TRBV23-1, with a weak D call TRBD2 (5 bases). TRBV23-1 is annotated as an ORF whose role is uncertain. The CDR3 spans 15 residues. V was cut by 0 bases and J by 0 bases, with 8 bases left in between. In DNA form, the CDR3 reads TGCGCCAGCAGTCAATCACGAGGGTACCAAGAGACCCAGTACTTC. Translating it yields CASSQSRGYQETQYF.

This chain connects TRBV18 to TRBJ1-5; D uncertain. The CDR3 contains 14 residues. The germline CDR1 and CDR2 sequences are KGHSH and LQKENI. V was trimmed by 0 bases and J by 3 bases, leaving 6 bases between them. CDR3 sequence reads: CASSPPEPNQPQHF. The CDR3 DNA is TGTGCCAGCTCACCACCGGAGCCCAATCAGCCCCAGCATTTT.